Here is one TCR beta chain with its context. What it binds is unknown. This entry belongs to a study of T-cell reconstitution after alpha-beta-depleted transplantation in children. Trimming shortened V by 0 bases and J by 0 bases, and 15 bases separated the two germline ends. Looked up from germline, CDR1 is SGHVS and CDR2 is FQNEAQ. The CDR3 sequence is 18 residues long. The library targeted TCRbeta and was prepared with unique molecular identifiers. Each CDR3 protein gets one entry after TCRdb re-called the PCR reads with MiXCR. The repertoire holds approximately 400,000 distinct CDR3 sequences, with about a sixth as singletons. Study findings and constraints: When one year had passed after transplant, most T-cell counts and diversity came from newly produced T cells. Day-60 TCRbeta diversity that was high in some patients was derived from surviving recipient T cells and thymic progenitors. At around two months after transplant, the alpha-beta T cells were reportedly derived from several hundred expanded clones that came from non-depleted graft cells.

The receptor comes from a boy younger than two who had a stem cell transplant for Wiskott-Aldrich syndrome, so the T cells may come from the graft donor. Specimen: PBMCs, mostly from graft donor cells, collected 360 days after TCRalphabeta/CD19-depleted stem cell transplant. This chain links TRBV7-8 with TRBJ1-5; unclear D gene. CDR3 sequence reads: CASSLARYSVYSNQPQHF. CDR3 DNA sequence: TGTGCCAGCAGCTTAGCGAGATATTCGGTTTATAGCAATCAGCCCCAGCATTTT.